A single sample is the source of the 8 T cell receptor beta chains below, sequenced in a study of T cell responses to AZD1222 COVID-19 vaccine. Sequenced by immunoSEQ multiplex PCR; TCRdb stores in-frame clones only, minus some. The repertoire includes some 120,000 clones, approximately 88% of them detected once, and approximately 6% sits in the top ten. Sequenced here: peripheral blood, sampled 28 days after the second AZD1222 dose. The source is an adult who received the AZD1222 COVID-19 vaccine.

The chain carries TRBV4-3 and TRBJ1-1; no definite D call. Between the trimmed V and J ends, which lost 5 bases and 4 bases, there was a span of 11 bases. The germline V gene has CDR1 LGHNA and CDR2 YSLEER. The CDR3 covers 13 residues. The CDR3: CASSGRTGTEAFF. The CDR3 region has the DNA TGCGCCAGCAGCGGGCGGACGGGCACTGAAGCTTTCTTT.

The chain joins TRBV7-9 to TRBJ2-5; 8 bases match TRBD1. The CDR3 is made up of 16 amino acids. Unmatched junction bases numbered 8, after V lost 0 bases and J lost 5 bases. CDR1 and CDR2 (germline): SEHNR, FQNEAQ (reference sequence). The CDR3 sequence is CASSLARGRGQETQYF. For the CDR3, the DNA is TGTGCCAGCAGCTTAGCGCGGGGCAGGGGGCAGGAGACCCAGTACTTC.

The V gene is TRBV7-9, the J gene TRBJ1-4; maybe TRBD1 (6 bases). The CDR3 spans 18 residues. The V gene's germline CDR1 is SEHNR and CDR2 FQNEAQ (reference sequence). Between the trimmed V and J ends, which lost 0 bases and 2 bases, there was a span of 16 bases. In nucleotides, the CDR3 is TGTGCCAGCAGCTTAGCGTCCCGGGGGGCAGGCACTAATGAAAAACTGTTTTTT. Translation gives CASSLASRGAGTNEKLFF.

The gene calls are TRBV29-1 and TRBJ1-2; 7 bases align to TRBD1. There are 11 residues in the CDR3. The trim removed 2 bases at V and 10 bases at J, leaving 4 bases unmatched. Germline V gene lookup returns CDR1 SQVTM and CDR2 ANQGSEA. The CDR3 bases are TGCAGCGTTGAATCGGGACAGTACTACACCTTC. It translates to CSVESGQYYTF.

The rearrangement links TRBV11-2 to TRBJ2-1; 9 nucleotides align to TRBD2. The junction had 12 bases not matched to a gene; V was cut back by 6 bases and J by 3 bases. Germline V gives CDR1 SGHAT, CDR2 FQNNGV. The CDR3 covers 17 residues. The CDR3 protein is CASRPGSGRPLYNEQFF. The CDR3 DNA reads TGTGCCAGCAGGCCCGGGAGCGGGAGGCCCCTCTACAATGAGCAGTTCTTC.

This rearrangement joins TRBV2 to TRBJ2-7; D is possibly TRBD2 (5 bases). Between the trimmed V and J ends, which lost 7 bases and 6 bases, there was a span of 16 bases. The CDR3 runs to 13 residues. CDR1 and CDR2 from the germline V gene are SNHLY and FYNNEI. In DNA form, the CDR3 reads TGTGCCAGCACCAAAGAGGGAACGGGCGAGCAGTACTTC. Its protein product is CASTKEGTGEQYF.

The V gene is TRBV5-1, the J gene TRBJ1-2; possibly TRBD1 for D (5 bases). Germline lookup yields CDR1 SGHRS and CDR2 YFSETQ. V gave up 1 base and J gave up 8 bases, with 9 bases separating them. The CDR3 runs to 12 residues. This chain's CDR3 is CASSLTGGGYTF. In DNA, the CDR3 is TGCGCCAGCAGCTTGACAGGAGGCGGCTACACCTTC.

This clone was seen only once. The rearrangement uses TRBV6-6 and TRBJ1-5, with D maybe TRBD1 (6 bases). CDR3 length: 16 amino acids. CDR1 and CDR2 (germline): MNHNY, SVGAGI (reference sequence). The germline V and J ends were trimmed by 2 bases and 3 bases, with 14 bases remaining between them. The CDR3 region has the DNA TGTGCCAGCAGTTACCAATCGGACAGTTTCAATCAGCCCCAGCATTTT. Its protein is CASSYQSDSFNQPQHF.